These 22 T cell receptor beta chains share one sample of origin, sequenced in a study of CD8 T cells in Susac syndrome. Reverse transcription of about 0.45 to 1 ug RNA was carried out with random hexamers. MiXCR, applied by TCRdb to the immunoSEQ multiplex PCR reads, yields one record per CDR3 protein. The data contain approximately 200,000 distinct CDR3 sequences, about 93% of them singletons. The specimen was CD8+ T cells from PBMCs. The receptors shown here come from a human donor with multiple sclerosis.

The J gene is TRBJ1-3, the V gene TRBV9; D gene uncertain. Trimming took 1 base from V and 0 from J, leaving 11 bases between them. The length of the CDR3 is 16 residues. Per the germline V gene, CDR1 is SGDLS and CDR2 is YYNGEE. The DNA for the CDR3 is TGTGCCAGCAGCGTATCTGACGTCAGCTCTGGAAACACCATATATTTT. This sequence encodes CASSVSDVSSGNTIYF.

The gene calls are TRBV9 and TRBJ2-2; 8 nucleotides align to TRBD2. The CDR3 totals 16 residues. V was clipped by 3 bases and J by 6 bases; unmatched bases: 10. Germline CDR1 reads SGDLS; CDR2 reads YYNGEE. CDR3 protein: CASSGPGLVTPGELFF. CDR3 in DNA: TGTGCCAGCAGCGGGCCGGGACTAGTTACACCCGGGGAGCTGTTTTTT. The full variable domain, in which reference TRBV9 and TRBJ2-2 provide the parts outside the CDR3, is DSGVTQTPKHLITATGQRVTLRCSPRSGDLSVYWYQQSLDQGLQFLIQYYNGEERAKGNILERFSAQQFPDLHSELNLSSLELGDSALYFCASSGPGLVTPGELFFGEGSRLTVL.

This chain joins TRBV7-8 and TRBJ2-5; D unresolved. Deletions cut 1 base from V and 1 base from J, with 7 bases between. There are 14 residues in the CDR3. Germline-derived CDR1 and CDR2 are SGHVS and FQNEAQ. The CDR3 DNA reads TGTGCCAGCAGCTTAGAGGTCGCCCAAGAGACCCAGTACTTC. Encoded protein: CASSLEVAQETQYF.

The chain links TRBV9 to TRBJ2-3; TRBD2 matches 8 bases. The CDR3 totals 16 residues. The junction had 8 bases not matched to a gene; V was cut back by 5 bases and J by 0 bases. CDR1 is SGDLS and CDR2 is YYNGEE in the germline V gene. CDR3 nucleotide sequence: TGTGCCAGCAGTCCCGGACTAGCCTCTAGCACAGATACGCAGTATTTT. It is translated as CASSPGLASSTDTQYF.

The chain employs TRBV12-5 and TRBJ1-5, with 9 nucleotides matching TRBD1. Germline V lookup: CDR1 LGHNT, CDR2 FRNRAP. The CDR3 runs to 17 residues. V dropped 1 base and J dropped 2; count of bases not matched to a gene: 6. As DNA, the CDR3 is TGTGCTAGTGGTTTGGGGCTAACAGGGGGCGGCAATCAGCCCCAGCATTTT. Translated, it gives CASGLGLTGGGNQPQHF.

The rearrangement uses TRBV5-6 and TRBJ2-7, with TRBD1 matching 9 bases. Trimming cost V 6 bases and J 4 bases; bases outside gene matches: 8. This CDR3 contains 14 residues. CDR1 and CDR2 from the germline V gene are SGHDT and YYEEEE. The CDR3 loop reads CASTSGTGMYEQYF. The CDR3 DNA is TGTGCCAGCACCTCCGGGACAGGGATGTACGAGCAGTACTTC.

The table lists this clonotype with a few counts. This chain uses TRBV30 with TRBJ1-1; D is uncertain. This CDR3 is built from 16 residues. V dropped 5 bases and J dropped 0 bases, with 19 bases sitting between them. Germline assignment: CDR1 GTSNPN and CDR2 SVGIG (reference sequence). The CDR3 here is CAWSEGSETMNTEAFF. The CDR3 nucleotides are TGTGCCTGGTCCGAGGGTAGTGAGACAATGAACACTGAAGCTTTCTTT.

This sequence joins TRBV6-1 and TRBJ1-1; possible D gene TRBD1, 5 bases. This CDR3 has 14 amino acids. Germline CDR1 MNHNS, CDR2 SASEGT. With 2 bases removed from V and 7 bases from J, the gap between germline ends came to 14 bases. The chain's CDR3 is CASSELGVGGEAFF. The CDR3 DNA follows: TGTGCCAGCAGTGAACTGGGGGTGGGTGGTGAAGCTTTCTTT.

CDR3 amino acids: CASSSLLAGVANEQFF. CDR3 nucleotide sequence: TGTGCCAGCAGCTCCCTATTAGCGGGAGTGGCCAATGAGCAGTTCTTC. The chain recombines TRBV11-2 with TRBJ2-1; 9 bases are a match to TRBD2. The CDR3 is made up of 16 amino acids. The trim removed 4 bases at V and 6 bases at J, leaving 10 bases unmatched. Germline CDR1 SGHAT, CDR2 FQNNGV.

The V gene is TRBV6-1, the J gene TRBJ1-1; no clear D. From germline, CDR1 is MNHNS and CDR2 SASEGT. With 11 bases removed from V and 1 base from J, the gap between germline ends came to 11 bases. This CDR3 region has 12 residues. The CDR3 loop is CASYPQNTEAFF. The CDR3 DNA is TGTGCCTCCTACCCACAGAACACTGAAGCTTTCTTT.

This clonotype is a singleton in its sample. The V and J genes are TRBV4-2 and TRBJ2-7; no clear D. The V end lost 0 bases, the J end lost 4 bases, and 7 bases lay between the germline ends. This CDR3 comprises 13 residues. Germline V gene data show CDR1 as LGHNA and CDR2 as YNFKEQ. The CDR3 region is CASSQEMHYEQYF. The CDR3 DNA is TGTGCCAGCAGCCAAGAAATGCATTACGAGCAGTACTTC.

This sequence joins TRBV7-9 and TRBJ2-5; a weak D match, TRBD1 (6 bases). The CDR3 sequence is 13 residues long. V lost 5 bases and J 5 bases, leaving 12 bases between the germline ends. CDR1 is SEHNR and CDR2 is FQNEAQ in the germline V gene (reference sequence). The CDR3 sequence is CASSRGSWETQYF. The CDR3 nucleotides read TGTGCCAGCAGCAGGGGGTCGTGGGAGACCCAGTACTTC. Full variable domain (outside the CDR3, taken from reference TRBV7-9 and TRBJ2-5): DTGVSQNPRHKITKRGQNVTFRCDPISEHNRLYWYRQTLGQGPEFLTYFQNEAQLEKSRLLSDRFSAERPKGSFSTLEIQRTEQGDSAMYLCASSRGSWETQYFGPGTRLLVL.

The chain uses TRBV24-1 and TRBJ1-1; 7 nucleotides match TRBD1. Germline loops: CDR1 KGHDR, CDR2 SFDVKD. V lost 5 bases and J lost 3; bases outside the gene matches: 5. This CDR3 contains 14 residues. CDR3 sequence reads: CATSGGDRDTEAFF. CDR3 nucleotide sequence: TGTGCCACCAGTGGGGGGGACAGAGACACTGAAGCTTTCTTT.

This clonotype was found a few times. The chain couples TRBV9 to TRBJ1-1; 10 bases are shared with TRBD1. With V trimmed by 4 bases and J by 6 bases, 6 bases remained unmatched. CDR1 and CDR2 from the germline V gene are SGDLS and YYNGEE. There are 14 residues in the CDR3. This chain's CDR3 is CASSQDRGGAEAFF. DNA for the CDR3: TGTGCCAGCAGCCAGGACAGGGGGGGCGCTGAAGCTTTCTTT.

The chain combines TRBV2 with TRBJ2-2, with 12 bases that match TRBD2. The V gene end was trimmed by 3 bases and the J gene end by 3 bases; junction bases not matched to a gene: 2. The CDR3 is 16 residues long. CDR1 is SNHLY, CDR2 FYNNEI, per germline. This chain's CDR3 is CASSDRLAGDTGELFF. In nucleotides, the CDR3 is TGTGCCAGCAGTGACCGACTAGCGGGGGACACCGGGGAGCTGTTTTTT.

The chain combines TRBV9 with TRBJ1-2; TRBD1 matches at 7 bases. The V gene end was trimmed by 1 base and the J gene end by 8 bases; junction bases not matched to a gene: 11. This CDR3 region has 15 residues. CDR1 is SGDLS, CDR2 YYNGEE, per germline. The CDR3 coding sequence is TGTGCCAGCAGCGTATCAGGGGGTAATGCGAAGGGCTACACCTTC. Translated: CASSVSGGNAKGYTF.

This sequence joins TRBV20-1 and TRBJ1-5; 7 bases are shared with TRBD1. The CDR3 totals 17 residues. V was clipped by 3 bases and J by 4 bases; unmatched bases: 15. Germline assignment: CDR1 DFQATT and CDR2 SNEGSKA (reference sequence). The CDR3 reads CSASSDRNGRLNQPQHF. The CDR3 coding sequence is TGCAGTGCTAGTTCGGACAGGAACGGACGACTGAATCAGCCCCAGCATTTT.

For this clonotype: The limits of the CDR3 on the DNA are not certain, so only TCRdb's listed CDR3 is given. The rearrangement joins TRBV3-1 to TRBJ1-4. The CDR3 numbers 15 amino acids, ends counted. Germline CDR1 LGHDT, CDR2 YNNKEL (reference sequence). The chain's CDR3 is CASSQPKKVMKNCFF.

This clonotype was observed a single time. This chain joins TRBV27 and TRBJ1-5; TRBD1 might be the D (5 bases). Germline V CDR1 and CDR2: MNHEY, SMNVEV (reference sequence). The V end lost 5 bases, the J end lost 7 bases, and 12 bases lay between the germline ends. The CDR3 extends over 13 amino acids. The CDR3 sequence is CASSKGSGQPQHF. The CDR3 region has the DNA TGTGCCAGCAGTAAGGGGAGCGGACAGCCCCAGCATTTT.

The chain joins TRBV28 to TRBJ1-1; 7 bases map to TRBD1. Losses at the gene ends were 6 bases for V and 8 bases for J; bases not matched to a gene: 6. Germline V gene sequence: CDR1 MDHEN, CDR2 SYDVKM. CDR3 size: 12 residues. The CDR3 nucleotides are TGTGCCAGCAGCCCACAGGGGCCGGAAGCTTTCTTT. Protein product: CASSPQGPEAFF.

The chain employs TRBV19 and TRBJ2-7; tentatively, D is TRBD1 (5 bases). Germline CDR1 LNHDA, CDR2 SQIVND (reference sequence). V lost 5 bases and J lost 1, with 21 bases in between. There are 17 residues in the CDR3. CDR3 DNA: TGTGCCAGTAGTTCCCAGGGCACATTCCGGGCGTCCTACGAGCAGTACTTC. It yields the protein CASSSQGTFRASYEQYF.

CDR3: CASNGVGDLQETQYF. DNA for the CDR3: TGCGCCAGCAATGGGGTAGGGGACCTCCAAGAGACCCAGTACTTC. This chain uses TRBV10-2 with TRBJ2-5, with D tentatively TRBD1 or TRBD2 (5 bases each). Germline loops: CDR1 WSHSY, CDR2 SAAADI. This CDR3 region has 15 residues. Trimming left V 7 bases short and J 1 base short, with 16 bases between.